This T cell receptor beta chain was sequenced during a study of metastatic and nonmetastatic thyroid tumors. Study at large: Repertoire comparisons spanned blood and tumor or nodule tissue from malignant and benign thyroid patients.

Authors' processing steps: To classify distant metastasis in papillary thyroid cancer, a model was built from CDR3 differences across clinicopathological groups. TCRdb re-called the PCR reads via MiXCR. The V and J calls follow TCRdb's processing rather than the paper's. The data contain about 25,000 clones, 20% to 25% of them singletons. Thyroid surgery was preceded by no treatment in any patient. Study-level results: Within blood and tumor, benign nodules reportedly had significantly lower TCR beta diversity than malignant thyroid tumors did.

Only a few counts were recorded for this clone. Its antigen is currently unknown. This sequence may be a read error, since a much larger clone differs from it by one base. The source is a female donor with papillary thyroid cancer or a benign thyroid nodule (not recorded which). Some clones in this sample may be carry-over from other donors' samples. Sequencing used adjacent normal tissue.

Written as DNA, the CDR3 is TGTGCCAGTAGTTCCCTGGGGAGCAATCAGCCCCAGCATTTT. Translation: CASSSLGSNQPQHF. The chain combines TRBV19 with TRBJ1-5; D ambiguous. With 5 bases removed from V and 1 base from J, the gap between germline ends came to 9 bases. Germline CDR1 reads LNHDA; CDR2 reads SQIVND (reference sequence). The CDR3 is made up of 14 amino acids.